The 13 T cell receptor beta chains below all came from one sample that was sequenced in a study of post-analysis software for immune sequencing data. cDNA libraries for TCR beta contained unique molecular identifiers. TCRdb called the PCR reads again in MiXCR, with one record for every CDR3 protein. The data show some 690,000 distinct CDR3 sequences, 25% to 30% seen once. Findings and limits, study-wide: Compared with controls, patients had more of five TRBV segments, including TRBV5-6, TRBV5-1 and TRBV20-1.

These receptors' antigens are unknown. The sequenced sample was blood. The receptor set was obtained from a girl aged 5-17 years with multiple sclerosis.

The table lists this clonotype with a few counts. The chain combines TRBV20-1 with TRBJ2-3; D unresolved. Germline V lookup: CDR1 DFQATT, CDR2 SNEGSKA (reference sequence). The V gene lost 5 bases and the J gene lost 2 bases, with 2 bases spanning the gap. The CDR3 contains 10 residues. The CDR3 DNA follows: TGCAGTGCTTTCACAGATACGCAGTATTTT. Amino acids: CSAFTDTQYF.

V and J are TRBV7-2 and TRBJ2-3; 7 bases fit TRBD2. The CDR3 covers 16 residues. The V and J ends lost 4 bases and 1 base, in that order; junction bases with no gene match: 8. Germline assignment: CDR1 SGHTA and CDR2 FQGNSA. CDR3 in DNA: TGTGCCAGCAGCTCAAGGGGCGGGAGTGGCACAGATACGCAGTATTTT. It translates to CASSSRGGSGTDTQYF.

The genes are TRBV12-3 or TRBV12-4 and TRBJ2-1; D gene unclear. The CDR3 is 13 residues long. Trimming took off 10 bases at V and 0 bases at J, with 10 bases between the two ends. CDR3 region: CATRMSSYNEQFF. CDR3 coding DNA: TGTGCCACCCGGATGAGCTCCTACAATGAGCAGTTCTTC.

The chain recombines TRBV28 with TRBJ1-5; unclear D gene. V was trimmed by 3 bases and J by 5 bases, leaving 14 bases between them. This CDR3 has 15 residues. Germline V gene sequence: CDR1 MDHEN, CDR2 SYDVKM. CDR3 amino acids: CASSLSQVIDQPQHF. As DNA, the CDR3 is TGTGCCAGCAGTTTGAGTCAGGTAATTGATCAGCCCCAGCATTTT. Complete variable domain (other parts from reference TRBV28 and TRBJ1-5): DVKVTQSSRYLVKRTGEKVFLECVQDMDHENMFWYRQDPGLGLRLIYFSYDVKMKEKGDIPEGYSVSREKKERFSLILESASTNQTSMYLCASSLSQVIDQPQHFGDGTRLSIL.

This clonotype appeared many times. The chain carries TRBV7-2 and TRBJ2-7; TRBD2 aligns across 9 bases. The V gene end was trimmed by 1 base and the J gene end by 1 base; junction bases not matched to a gene: 5. The CDR3 loop spans 16 amino acids. The germline gives CDR1 SGHTA, CDR2 FQGNSA. The CDR3 DNA follows: TGTGCCAGCAGCTTAGTAGGAACTAGCGGGTCCTACGAGCAGTACTTC. Protein sequence: CASSLVGTSGSYEQYF. The complete variable domain, with remaining parts taken from reference TRBV7-2 and TRBJ2-7, reads GAGVSQSPSNKVTEKGKDVELRCDPISGHTALYWYRQSLGQGLEFLIYFQGNSAPDKSGLPSDRFSAERTGGSVSTLTIQRTQQEDSAVYLCASSLVGTSGSYEQYFGPGTRLTVT.

The chain joins TRBV4-1 to TRBJ1-4; no clear D gene. Deletions cut 0 bases from V and 4 bases from J, with 3 bases between. Germline loops: CDR1 MGHRA, CDR2 YSYEKL. The CDR3 sequence is 13 residues long. CDR3 sequence reads: CASSQESNEKLFF. In nucleotides, the CDR3 is TGCGCCAGCAGCCAAGAGAGTAATGAAAAACTGTTTTTT.

In this sample, this clonotype turned up a few times. The V gene is TRBV28, the J gene TRBJ2-1; D is possibly TRBD1 or TRBD2 (5 bases each). This CDR3 comprises 18 residues. The V end was cut by 2 bases, the J end by 5 bases, with 22 bases between. Germline V CDR1 and CDR2: MDHEN, SYDVKM. CDR3 amino acids: CASSLRRILLRGHNEQFF. The CDR3 DNA sequence: TGTGCCAGCAGTTTAAGGCGGATTCTCCTCCGGGGCCACAATGAGCAGTTCTTC.

This clonotype was seen only a few times. J is TRBJ2-7 and V is TRBV10-3; 7 bases map to TRBD2. The V segment lost 3 bases and the J segment 2 bases; nucleotides outside the gene matches: 7. Germline CDR1 and CDR2: ENHRY and SYGVKD. CDR3 length: 15 amino acids. CDR3 sequence: CAISDAQRGTYEQYF. The CDR3 coding sequence is TGTGCCATCAGTGACGCACAGCGGGGCACCTACGAGCAGTACTTC.

The table lists this clonotype with a few counts. The rearrangement links TRBV6-4 to TRBJ1-5; D call uncertain. The CDR3 runs 11 residues. From germline, CDR1 is MRHNA and CDR2 SNTAGT. Between the trimmed V and J ends, which lost 10 bases and 11 bases, there was a span of 15 bases. The chain's CDR3 is CATPDRLAQHF. Here the CDR3 DNA reads TGTGCCACCCCGGATAGGTTGGCCCAGCATTTT.

The V gene is TRBV7-2, the J gene TRBJ1-6, with 7 bases matching TRBD1. Germline lookup yields CDR1 SGHTA and CDR2 FQGNSA. V shed 4 bases, J shed 10 bases, and the junction held 4 bases outside the gene matches. This CDR3 has 13 residues. This chain's CDR3 is CASSYDRASPLHF. The CDR3, as DNA: TGTGCCAGCAGCTACGACAGGGCCTCACCCCTCCACTTT. Full variable domain (remainder filled in from reference TRBV7-2 and TRBJ1-6): GAGVSQSPSNKVTEKGKDVELRCDPISGHTALYWYRQSLGQGLEFLIYFQGNSAPDKSGLPSDRFSAERTGGSVSTLTIQRTQQEDSAVYLCASSYDRASPLHFGNGTRLTVT.

This clonotype came up a few times. The chain uses TRBV29-1 and TRBJ2-3; 9 bases map to TRBD2. This CDR3 comprises 14 residues. Trimming at V came to 7 bases and at J to 4 bases, leaving 9 bases not matched to a gene. CDR1 and CDR2 from the germline V gene are SQVTM and ANQGSEA. CDR3 sequence: CSAGSGRDPDTQYF. In nucleotides, the CDR3 is TGCAGCGCGGGTAGCGGGAGAGACCCAGATACGCAGTATTTT.

V usage is TRBV20-1 and J usage is TRBJ2-1, with 8 nucleotides matching TRBD2. Germline CDR1 reads DFQATT; CDR2 reads SNEGSKA (reference sequence). This CDR3 has 14 amino acids. J lost 4 bases, V lost 1 base, and 3 bases had no gene match. CDR3 loop: CSARGLASYNEQFF. Here the CDR3 DNA reads TGCAGTGCTAGAGGACTAGCGTCGTACAATGAGCAGTTCTTC.

This clonotype was detected many times. CDR3 sequence: CASSGQGARNEQFF. The CDR3 nucleotides read TGTGCCAGCAGCGGACAGGGGGCTCGTAATGAGCAGTTCTTC. The chain recombines TRBV7-6 with TRBJ2-1; 11 bases fit TRBD1. Unmatched junction bases numbered 4, after V lost 5 bases and J lost 7 bases. Germline V CDR1 and CDR2: SGHVS, FNYEAQ. The length of the CDR3 is 14 residues.